The 8 T cell receptor beta chains below come from one sample, sequenced in a study of regulatory T cells in long-lasting Graves disease. HTBI primers from iRepertoire and Arm-PCR of CDR3 regions yielded the TCR beta libraries. TCRdb passed the multiplex PCR reads through MiXCR, listing each CDR3 protein once. The sample contains about 560,000 distinct CDR3 sequences, 15% to 20% of which appear only once. Sample time point: newly diagnosed GD, antithyroid drugs for less than 3 months. The TCR library was prepared using RNA isolated from PBMCs. These data also featured in a second study, about T cells in Graves' hyperthyroidism and ophthalmopathy.

The source was peripheral blood mononuclear cells (PBMCs), collected at new diagnosis, from a patient treated with antithyroid drugs. The receptor source for this set is a man between 18 and 35 years old with Graves disease.

This clonotype appeared many times. V gene TRBV27 combines with J gene TRBJ1-1, with a weak D call TRBD1 (6 bases). The germline V gene has CDR1 MNHEY and CDR2 SMNVEV (reference sequence). V was shortened by 4 bases and J by 2 bases, with 8 bases between the two germline ends. The CDR3 has 13 residues. The chain's CDR3 is CASSSGTNTEAFF. Here the CDR3 DNA reads TGTGCCAGCAGTTCCGGGACAAACACTGAAGCTTTCTTT.

The rearrangement links TRBV4-1 to TRBJ1-2; the D gene is possibly TRBD1 (6 bases). Between the trimmed V and J ends, which lost 4 bases and 4 bases, there was a span of 19 bases. Germline V gives CDR1 MGHRA, CDR2 YSYEKL. The CDR3 is 16 residues long. The CDR3 protein is CASSPSLGGRGYGYTF. The DNA for the CDR3 is TGCGCCAGCAGCCCCTCTTTGGGGGGGCGCGGCTATGGCTACACCTTC.

This clonotype was found many times. CDR3 sequence: CASSPHPQSPPPAGELFF. The CDR3 coding sequence is TGTGCCAGCAGTCCACACCCCCAGAGTCCCCCCCCGGCCGGGGAGCTGTTTTTT. The chain joins TRBV28 to TRBJ2-2; no firm D call. Germline V gene lookup returns CDR1 MDHEN and CDR2 SYDVKM. V gave up 5 bases and J gave up 6 bases, with 25 bases separating them. This CDR3 has 18 amino acids.

The sample holds many counts of this clonotype. The J gene is TRBJ1-5, the V gene TRBV30; TRBD1 matches 10 bases. J lost 5 bases, V lost 5 bases, and 9 bases had no gene match. The CDR3 length is 15 residues. Germline CDR1 and CDR2: GTSNPN and SVGIG (reference sequence). CDR3 nucleotides: TGTGCCTGGGGAACCGGGACAGGGGATCATCAGCCCCAGCATTTT. Its protein is CAWGTGTGDHQPQHF.

This clonotype came up many times. The rearrangement uses TRBV6-1 and TRBJ2-7, with D tentatively TRBD1 (5 bases). The V gene lost 5 bases and the J gene lost 6 bases, with 23 bases spanning the gap. The CDR3 extends over 16 amino acids. Germline CDR1 MNHNS, CDR2 SASEGT. CDR3: CASSPGTGVLNGEQYF. DNA for the CDR3: TGTGCCAGCAGTCCCGGAACAGGCGTACTAAACGGCGAGCAGTACTTC.

The chain carries TRBV4-1 and TRBJ2-7, with D unclear. The germline CDR1 and CDR2 sequences are MGHRA and YSYEKL. V dropped 2 bases and J dropped 2 bases, with 13 bases sitting between them. The CDR3 totals 15 residues. CDR3 DNA sequence: TGCGCCAGCAGCCAACGGTATAAGGAACCCTACGAGCAGTACTTC. As protein: CASSQRYKEPYEQYF.

This clonotype was detected many times. V gene TRBV6-1 combines with J gene TRBJ2-7; 7 bases line up with TRBD1. The ends lost 6 bases at V and 5 bases at J; junction bases unmatched: 10. The CDR3 runs to 14 residues. CDR1 MNHNS and CDR2 SASEGT come from the germline V gene. In DNA, the CDR3 is TGTGCCAGCAGGTTGGACAGGTTCCCCAACGAGCAGTACTTC. This codes for CASRLDRFPNEQYF.

A few counts support this clonotype. V gene TRBV28 combines with J gene TRBJ1-2, with a weak D call TRBD1 (6 bases). The CDR3 spans 15 residues. From germline, CDR1 is MDHEN and CDR2 SYDVKM. Trimming took 4 bases from V and 6 from J, leaving 18 bases between them. The CDR3 here is CASSSLRGRVDGYTF. DNA of the CDR3: TGTGCCAGCAGTTCCCTCCGGGGGCGGGTTGATGGCTACACCTTC.